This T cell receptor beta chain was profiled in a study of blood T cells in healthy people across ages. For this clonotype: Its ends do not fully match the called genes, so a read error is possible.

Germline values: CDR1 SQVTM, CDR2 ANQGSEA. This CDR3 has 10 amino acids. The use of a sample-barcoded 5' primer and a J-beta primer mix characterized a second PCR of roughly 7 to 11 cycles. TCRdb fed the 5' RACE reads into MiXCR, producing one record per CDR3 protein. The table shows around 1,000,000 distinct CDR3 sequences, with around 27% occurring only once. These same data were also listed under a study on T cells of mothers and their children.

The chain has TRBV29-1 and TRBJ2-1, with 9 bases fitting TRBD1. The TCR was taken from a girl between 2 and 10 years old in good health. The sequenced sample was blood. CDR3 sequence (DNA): TGCAGCGTTGAAGATGGGGACAGGGTGTTC. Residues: CSVEDGDRVF.